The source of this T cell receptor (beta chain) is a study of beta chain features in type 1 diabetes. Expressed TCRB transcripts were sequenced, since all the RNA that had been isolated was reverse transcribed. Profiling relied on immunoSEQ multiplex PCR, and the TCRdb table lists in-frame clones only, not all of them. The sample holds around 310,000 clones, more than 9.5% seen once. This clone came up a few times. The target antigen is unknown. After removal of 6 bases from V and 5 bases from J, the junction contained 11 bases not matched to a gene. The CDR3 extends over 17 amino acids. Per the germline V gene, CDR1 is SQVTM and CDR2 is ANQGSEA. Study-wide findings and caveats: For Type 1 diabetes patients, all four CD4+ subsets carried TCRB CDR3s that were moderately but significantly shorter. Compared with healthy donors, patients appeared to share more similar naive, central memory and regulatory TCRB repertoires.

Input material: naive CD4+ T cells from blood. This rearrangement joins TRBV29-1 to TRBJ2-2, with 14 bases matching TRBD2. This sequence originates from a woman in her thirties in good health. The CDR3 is CSVPGLAGAQGTGELFF. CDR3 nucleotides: TGCAGCGTACCGGGACTAGCGGGAGCCCAGGGGACCGGGGAGCTGTTTTTT.